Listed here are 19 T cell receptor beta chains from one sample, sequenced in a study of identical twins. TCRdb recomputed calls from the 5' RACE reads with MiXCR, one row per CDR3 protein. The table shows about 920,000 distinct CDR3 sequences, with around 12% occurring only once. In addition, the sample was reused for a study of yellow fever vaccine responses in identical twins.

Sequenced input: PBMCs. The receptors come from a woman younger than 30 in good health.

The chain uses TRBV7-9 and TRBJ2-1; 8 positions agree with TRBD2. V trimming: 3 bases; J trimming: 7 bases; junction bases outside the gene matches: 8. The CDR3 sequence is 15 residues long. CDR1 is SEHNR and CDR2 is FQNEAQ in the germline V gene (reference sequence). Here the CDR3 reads CASSLLGGARNEQFF. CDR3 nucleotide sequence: TGTGCCAGCAGCTTGCTCGGGGGGGCGAGAAATGAGCAGTTCTTC.

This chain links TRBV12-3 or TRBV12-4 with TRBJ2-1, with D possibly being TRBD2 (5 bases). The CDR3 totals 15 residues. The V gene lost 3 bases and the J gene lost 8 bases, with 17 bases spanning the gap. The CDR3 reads CASSFASSNGDEQFF. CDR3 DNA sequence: TGTGCCAGCAGTTTCGCATCGTCTAACGGGGATGAGCAGTTCTTC.

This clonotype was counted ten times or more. DNA of the CDR3: TGCGCCAGCAGCTCTCTGGGCAGGAGGAGCAATGAGCAGTTCTTC. Amino acids: CASSSLGRRSNEQFF. The J gene is TRBJ2-1, the V gene TRBV5-1, with TRBD2 as a possible D gene (5 bases). The germline CDR1 and CDR2 sequences are SGHRS and YFSETQ. The CDR3 extends over 15 amino acids. The V end was cut by 3 bases, the J end by 6 bases, with 16 bases between.

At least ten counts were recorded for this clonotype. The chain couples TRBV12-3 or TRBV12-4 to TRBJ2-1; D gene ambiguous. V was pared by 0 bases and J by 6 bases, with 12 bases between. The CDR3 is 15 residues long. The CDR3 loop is CASSLAGVSGNEQFF. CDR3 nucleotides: TGTGCCAGCAGTTTAGCTGGAGTTAGTGGCAATGAGCAGTTCTTC.

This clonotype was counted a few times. The CDR3 region is CAISEQGIGYNEQFF. The CDR3 DNA reads as TGTGCCATCAGTGAACAGGGGATAGGATACAATGAGCAGTTCTTC. This chain uses TRBV10-3 with TRBJ2-1, with 7 bases that match TRBD1. V gave up 3 bases and J gave up 4 bases; unmatched junction bases: 6. The CDR3 consists of 15 residues. Looked up from germline, CDR1 is ENHRY and CDR2 is SYGVKD.

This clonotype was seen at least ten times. For the CDR3, the DNA is TGTGCCATCAGTGAGGCGACCGGCGGCGGGAATTCACCCCTCCACTTT. Translation: CAISEATGGGNSPLHF. The chain is built from TRBV10-3 and TRBJ1-6; D not certain. Deletions cut 2 bases from V and 7 bases from J, with 15 bases between. Germline V gene sequence: CDR1 ENHRY, CDR2 SYGVKD. This CDR3 contains 16 residues.

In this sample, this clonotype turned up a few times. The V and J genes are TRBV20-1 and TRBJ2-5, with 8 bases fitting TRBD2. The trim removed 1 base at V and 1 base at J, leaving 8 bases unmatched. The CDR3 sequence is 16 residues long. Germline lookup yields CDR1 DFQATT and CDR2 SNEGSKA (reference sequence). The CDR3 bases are TGCAGTGCTAGAGCCCTCCGAACTAGCGGCCAAGAGACCCAGTACTTC. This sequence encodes CSARALRTSGQETQYF.

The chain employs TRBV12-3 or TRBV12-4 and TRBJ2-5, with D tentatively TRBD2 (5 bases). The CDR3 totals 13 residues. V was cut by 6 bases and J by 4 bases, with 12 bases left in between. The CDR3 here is CASRRARGETQYF. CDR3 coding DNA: TGTGCCAGCAGGAGGGCCAGAGGAGAGACCCAGTACTTC.

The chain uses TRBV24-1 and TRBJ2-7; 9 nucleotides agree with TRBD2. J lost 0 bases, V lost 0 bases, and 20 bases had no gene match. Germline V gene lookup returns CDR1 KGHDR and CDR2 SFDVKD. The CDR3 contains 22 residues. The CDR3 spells CATSDLPPQRVASGASSYEQYF. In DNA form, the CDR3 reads TGTGCCACCAGTGATTTGCCCCCACAGAGGGTTGCTAGCGGGGCTTCCTCCTACGAGCAGTACTTC.

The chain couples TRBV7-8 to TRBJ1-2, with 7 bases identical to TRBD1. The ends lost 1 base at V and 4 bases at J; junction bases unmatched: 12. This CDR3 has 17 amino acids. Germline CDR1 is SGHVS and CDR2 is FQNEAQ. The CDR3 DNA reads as TGTGCCAGCAGCTTAGGGGGGACAGTGGGCCCTAGCTATGGCTACACCTTC. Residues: CASSLGGTVGPSYGYTF. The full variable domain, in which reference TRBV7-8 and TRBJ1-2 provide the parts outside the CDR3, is GAGVSQSPRYKVAKRGQDVALRCDPISGHVSLFWYQQALGQGPEFLTYFQNEAQLDKSGLPSDRFFAERPEGSVSTLKIQRTQQEDSAVYLCASSLGGTVGPSYGYTFGSGTRLTVV.

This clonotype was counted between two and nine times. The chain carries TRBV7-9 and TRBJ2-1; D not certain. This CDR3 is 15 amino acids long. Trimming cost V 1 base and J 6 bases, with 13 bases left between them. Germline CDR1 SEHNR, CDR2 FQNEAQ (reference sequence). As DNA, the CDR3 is TGTGCCAGCAGCTTAGGATCAGGCTGGCTCAATGAGCAGTTCTTC. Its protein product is CASSLGSGWLNEQFF.

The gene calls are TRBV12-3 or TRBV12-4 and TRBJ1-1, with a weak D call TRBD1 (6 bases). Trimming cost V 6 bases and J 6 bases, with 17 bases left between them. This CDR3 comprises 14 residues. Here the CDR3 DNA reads TGTGCCAGCAGCCTTACACAGGGCGAGGCTGAAGCTTTCTTT. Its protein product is CASSLTQGEAEAFF.

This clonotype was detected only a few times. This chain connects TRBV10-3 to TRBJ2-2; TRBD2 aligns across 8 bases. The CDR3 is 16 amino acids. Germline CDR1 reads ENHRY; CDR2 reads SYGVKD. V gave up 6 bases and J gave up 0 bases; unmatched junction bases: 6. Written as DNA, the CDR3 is TGTGCCATCAGGAGAGCGGGAGCACCGAACACCGGGGAGCTGTTTTTT. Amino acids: CAIRRAGAPNTGELFF.

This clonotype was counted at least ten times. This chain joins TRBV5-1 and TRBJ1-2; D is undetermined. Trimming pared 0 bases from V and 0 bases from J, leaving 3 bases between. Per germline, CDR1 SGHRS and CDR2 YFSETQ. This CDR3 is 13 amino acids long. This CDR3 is CASSLDTNYGYTF. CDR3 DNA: TGCGCCAGCAGCTTGGATACTAACTATGGCTACACCTTC.

The CDR3 sequence: CATSREQQETQYF. DNA of the CDR3: TGTGCCACCAGCAGAGAACAACAAGAGACCCAGTACTTC. This chain joins TRBV15 and TRBJ2-5; no definite D call. The CDR3 sequence is 13 residues long. V lost 0 bases and J lost 2, with 4 bases in between. Germline V gene lookup returns CDR1 LNHNV and CDR2 YYDKDF (reference sequence).

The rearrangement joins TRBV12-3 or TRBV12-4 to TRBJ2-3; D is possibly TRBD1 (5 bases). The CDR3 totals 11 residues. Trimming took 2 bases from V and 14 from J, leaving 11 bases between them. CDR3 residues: CASSLIAGLYF. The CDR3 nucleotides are TGTGCCAGCAGTTTAATAGCAGGGCTGTATTTT.

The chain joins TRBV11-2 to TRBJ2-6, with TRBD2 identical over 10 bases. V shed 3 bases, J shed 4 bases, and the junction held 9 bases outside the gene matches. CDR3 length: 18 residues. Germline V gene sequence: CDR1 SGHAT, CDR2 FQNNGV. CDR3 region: CASSLLAGGPLGANVLTF. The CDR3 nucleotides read TGTGCCAGCAGCTTGTTAGCGGGAGGACCCTTAGGGGCCAACGTCCTGACTTTC.

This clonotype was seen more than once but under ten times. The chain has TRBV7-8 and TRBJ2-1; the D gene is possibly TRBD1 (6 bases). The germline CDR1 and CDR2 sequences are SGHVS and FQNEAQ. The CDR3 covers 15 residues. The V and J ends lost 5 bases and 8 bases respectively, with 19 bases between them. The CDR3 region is CASSLQGSIGDEQFF. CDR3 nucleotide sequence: TGTGCCAGCAGCCTACAGGGAAGTATCGGCGATGAGCAGTTCTTC.

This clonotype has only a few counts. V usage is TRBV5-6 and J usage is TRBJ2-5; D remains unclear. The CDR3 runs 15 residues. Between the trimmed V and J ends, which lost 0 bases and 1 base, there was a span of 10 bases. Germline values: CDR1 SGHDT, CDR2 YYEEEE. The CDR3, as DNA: TGTGCCAGCAGCTTGGCCGCTAGTTTCCAAGAGACCCAGTACTTC. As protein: CASSLAASFQETQYF.